This T cell receptor beta chain comes out of a study of cytotoxic CD8 clonotypes in ibrutinib-treated CLL. Study-wide background: Partial response was seen in roughly 24 patients and complete response in 2; after median 68 months, about 15 stayed remitted, around 12 progressed.

This CDR3 spans 12 amino acids. Per germline, CDR1 SNHLY and CDR2 FYNNEI. Trimming removed 4 bases at V and 3 bases at J, with 6 bases between. Profiled with immunoSEQ multiplex PCR; TCRdb holds only in-frame clones, not every one. The sample records around 160,000 clones, more than 65% being singletons. Worth noting for this clone: Antigen: not known.

Overall study findings and caveats: Sampling times (in sustained-remission versus progressing patients) were not the same.

Here the sequenced sample was PBMCs, taken after 12 months of ibrutinib treatment. The TCR sequence derives from a human donor with chronic lymphocytic leukemia. This rearrangement joins TRBV2 to TRBJ1-1; D not certain. The CDR3 DNA reads TGTGCCAGCAGTGGTGGTGACACTGAAGCTTTCTTT. It is translated as CASSGGDTEAFF.